Below are 26 T cell receptor beta chains sequenced from a single sample in a study of early T cells in non-severe SARS-CoV-2 infection. TCRdb re-called the 5' RACE reads through MiXCR, storing one row per CDR3 protein. The sample holds over 50,000 distinct CDR3 sequences, roughly a tenth seen once. The material sequenced was whole blood. The receptors come from an adult who was a healthcare worker with PCR-confirmed SARS-CoV-2 infection or an uninfected control (not recorded which).

V usage is TRBV4-1 and J usage is TRBJ1-4, with D perhaps matching TRBD1 (5 bases). Trimming pared 2 bases from V and 12 bases from J, leaving 19 bases between. The CDR3 is 15 amino acids. Germline lookup yields CDR1 MGHRA and CDR2 YSYEKL. Written as DNA, the CDR3 is TGCGCCAGCAGCCAACCCACGGAAGGGGCGCGGGAACTGTTTTTT. This codes for CASSQPTEGARELFF.

V gene TRBV7-3 combines with J gene TRBJ2-1; no definite D call. This CDR3 has 12 amino acids. V was trimmed by 4 bases and J by 5 bases, leaving 6 bases between them. CDR1 is SGHTA and CDR2 is FQGTGA in the germline V gene. This chain's CDR3 is CASSSLNNEQFF. The CDR3 DNA is TGTGCCAGCAGCTCCTTAAACAATGAGCAGTTCTTC.

V is TRBV3-1 and J is TRBJ2-3; D remains ambiguous. Germline V gene sequence: CDR1 LGHDT, CDR2 YNNKEL (reference sequence). The CDR3 has 15 residues. V was cut by 5 bases and J by 4 bases, with 16 bases left in between. The CDR3 reads CASSSYQDGADTQYF. The CDR3 bases are TGTGCCAGCAGCTCGTACCAGGACGGCGCAGATACGCAGTATTTT.

This chain joins TRBV19 and TRBJ2-5; D not certain. The germline V gene has CDR1 LNHDA and CDR2 SQIVND (reference sequence). Deletions cut 4 bases from V and 1 base from J, with 13 bases between. This CDR3 spans 15 amino acids. CDR3 loop: CASSTTRSTQETQYF. In nucleotides, the CDR3 is TGTGCCAGTAGTACCACCCGATCTACCCAAGAGACCCAGTACTTC.

This clonotype has just a few counts. The chain carries TRBV28 and TRBJ2-5; TRBD1 agrees at 10 bases. Per germline, CDR1 MDHEN and CDR2 SYDVKM. J was trimmed by 0 bases and V by 11 bases; bases with no gene match: 9. The CDR3 is 15 residues long. The CDR3: CAVTGTGVNQETQYF. The DNA of the CDR3 is TGTGCCGTAACCGGGACAGGGGTCAACCAAGAGACCCAGTACTTC.

The rearrangement links TRBV4-2 to TRBJ2-3; D uncertain. CDR1 is LGHNA and CDR2 is YNFKEQ in the germline V gene. Trimming removed 0 bases at V and 1 base at J, with 8 bases between. The CDR3 length is 15 residues. The CDR3 DNA reads as TGTGCCAGCAGCCAAGATAGCCTGGGCACAGATACGCAGTATTTT. Translated: CASSQDSLGTDTQYF.

The genes are TRBV18 and TRBJ1-1; tentatively, D is TRBD1 (5 bases). Trimming left V 7 bases short and J 4 bases short, with 13 bases between. CDR1 and CDR2 (germline): KGHSH, LQKENI. The length of the CDR3 is 13 residues. The CDR3 here is CASCPGGGTEAFF. In nucleotides, the CDR3 is TGTGCCAGCTGCCCCGGTGGGGGCACTGAAGCTTTCTTT.

This clonotype has just a few counts. J is TRBJ1-1 and V is TRBV12-3 or TRBV12-4, with 8 bases lining up with TRBD1. The V gene end was trimmed by 8 bases and the J gene end by 5 bases; junction bases not matched to a gene: 10. This CDR3 has 14 amino acids. The CDR3 sequence is CASRADRGSTEAFF. CDR3 DNA: TGTGCCAGCCGCGCAGACAGGGGATCGACTGAAGCTTTCTTT.

This clonotype was counted at least ten times. The genes are TRBV5-5 and TRBJ2-7; no clear D gene. Germline V CDR1 and CDR2: SGHKS, YYEKEE (reference sequence). V shed 0 bases and J shed 5 bases, with 18 bases lying between them. The CDR3 is made up of 16 amino acids. The CDR3 DNA sequence: TGTGCCAGCAGCTTGGCTCCAGGAGACCCCTCTAACGAGCAGTACGTC. It yields the protein CASSLAPGDPSNEQYV.

This clonotype was seen ten or more times. The J gene is TRBJ2-3, the V gene TRBV9; 15 bases are a match to TRBD2. The CDR3 totals 19 residues. Germline values: CDR1 SGDLS, CDR2 YYNGEE. After removal of 4 bases from V and 4 bases from J, the junction contained 13 bases not matched to a gene. CDR3 sequence (DNA): TGTGCCAGCAGCACAGGACTAGCGGGGGGGCCTCTTGATGCAGATACGCAGTATTTT. Translation gives CASSTGLAGGPLDADTQYF.

V and J are TRBV6-1 and TRBJ2-7; D may be TRBD1 (5 bases). Germline V gene data show CDR1 as MNHNS and CDR2 as SASEGT. Trimming removed 2 bases at V and 3 bases at J, with 14 bases between. This CDR3 contains 15 residues. The CDR3 reads CASSEFGQGLYEQYV. The CDR3 bases are TGTGCCAGCAGTGAATTCGGGCAGGGCCTCTACGAGCAGTACGTC.

In this sample, this clonotype turned up a few times. This chain connects TRBV4-1 to TRBJ1-6; 7 nucleotides match TRBD1. This CDR3 region has 16 residues. After removal of 4 bases from V and 2 bases from J, the junction contained 5 bases not matched to a gene. CDR1 is MGHRA, CDR2 YSYEKL, per germline. The CDR3 reads CASSLDRSTYNSPLHF. CDR3 bases: TGCGCCAGCAGCCTGGACAGGTCTACCTATAATTCACCCCTCCACTTT.

This clonotype has only a few counts. The J gene is TRBJ2-1, the V gene TRBV5-1, with 9 bases lining up with TRBD2. CDR3 size: 15 residues. V dropped 5 bases and J dropped 5; count of bases not matched to a gene: 8. Germline V gives CDR1 SGHRS, CDR2 YFSETQ. DNA for the CDR3: TGCGCCAGCAGTTCTGGGACTAGCTCTCACAATGAGCAGTTCTTC. Its protein is CASSSGTSSHNEQFF.

The rearrangement links TRBV29-1 to TRBJ1-2; tentatively, D is TRBD1 (6 bases). Germline values: CDR1 SQVTM, CDR2 ANQGSEA. The V and J ends lost 0 bases and 5 bases respectively, with 16 bases between them. The CDR3 consists of 15 residues. Written as DNA, the CDR3 is TGCAGCGTTGAAGAGTTTGGGACATTTGGGTATGGCTACACCTTC. Encoded protein: CSVEEFGTFGYGYTF.

This clonotype came up a few times. This rearrangement joins TRBV29-1 to TRBJ2-3; D unresolved. The CDR3 is 14 residues long. Germline CDR1 and CDR2: SQVTM and ANQGSEA. CDR3: CSALIWKGTDTQYF. Here the CDR3 DNA reads TGCAGTGCTCTAATCTGGAAGGGCACAGATACGCAGTATTTT.

This clonotype was counted ten times or more. The chain employs TRBV7-9 and TRBJ1-3; TRBD1 might be the D (5 bases). Per germline, CDR1 SEHNR and CDR2 FQNEAQ (reference sequence). The CDR3 is made up of 16 amino acids. V lost 0 bases and J lost 4, with 13 bases in between. CDR3 protein: CASSLAVGGSGNTIYF. CDR3 DNA: TGTGCCAGCAGCTTAGCCGTCGGGGGTTCCGGAAACACCATATATTTT.

This clonotype was recorded at least ten times. The CDR3 region is CASSRGTGRTGELFF. The DNA for the CDR3 is TGTGCCAGCAGCCGGGGGACAGGGCGGACCGGGGAGCTGTTTTTT. The genes are TRBV5-8 and TRBJ2-2; 9 bases map to TRBD1. This CDR3 contains 15 residues. CDR1 and CDR2 from the germline V gene are SGHTS and YDEGEE. V shed 4 bases, J shed 5 bases, and the junction held 6 bases outside the gene matches.

This clonotype has just one count. This chain connects TRBV6-6 to TRBJ2-1, with 10 bases matching TRBD1. Germline V CDR1 and CDR2: MNHNY, SVGAGI (reference sequence). J was trimmed by 6 bases and V by 2 bases; bases with no gene match: 4. The CDR3 loop spans 15 amino acids. In DNA, the CDR3 is TGTGCCAGCAGTTACCGGGACAGGGGATCCAATGAGCAGTTCTTC. This gives the protein CASSYRDRGSNEQFF.

The rearrangement links TRBV20-1 to TRBJ2-1, with 7 bases aligning to TRBD1. The ends lost 5 bases at V and 5 bases at J; junction bases unmatched: 6. Germline-derived CDR1 and CDR2 are DFQATT and SNEGSKA (reference sequence). The CDR3 sequence is 13 residues long. The CDR3 nucleotides are TGCAGTGCTTACGCAACAGGGGACAATGAGCAGTTCTTC. Protein product: CSAYATGDNEQFF.

The CDR3 nucleotides are TGTGCCAGCAGCACGATAGACGGGAACACTGAAGCTTTCTTT. Translating it yields CASSTIDGNTEAFF. The rearrangement uses TRBV9 and TRBJ1-1; D unresolved. Germline CDR1 reads SGDLS; CDR2 reads YYNGEE. V lost 4 bases to trimming and J lost 1 base, with 11 bases between them. The CDR3 length is 14 residues.

The rearrangement joins TRBV12-3 or TRBV12-4 to TRBJ2-5; 9 bases line up with TRBD2. CDR3 length equals 15 residues. V was pared by 4 bases and J by 1 base, with 4 bases of the junction left unmatched. The CDR3 nucleotides read TGTGCCAGCAGTTCTTTAGCGGGGGCCCAAGAGACCCAGTACTTC. Protein product: CASSSLAGAQETQYF.

This clonotype has only a few counts. The V and J genes are TRBV27 and TRBJ2-3; D is tentatively TRBD1 or TRBD2 (5 bases each). The CDR3 sequence is 16 residues long. CDR1 is MNHEY and CDR2 is SMNVEV in the germline V gene (reference sequence). The V and J ends lost 1 base and 0 bases respectively, with 11 bases between them. CDR3 nucleotide sequence: TGTGCCAGCAGTTTATTCGGGACGGCCAGCACAGATACGCAGTATTTT. This sequence encodes CASSLFGTASTDTQYF.

A few counts support this clonotype. The genes are TRBV7-6 and TRBJ2-5; 8 nucleotides align to TRBD1. Unmatched junction bases numbered 7, after V lost 6 bases and J lost 4 bases. The CDR3 spans 14 residues. Germline V gene lookup returns CDR1 SGHVS and CDR2 FNYEAQ. DNA for the CDR3: TGTGCCAGCAGTTTCACAGGGGGAAGAGAGACCCAGTACTTC. It encodes CASSFTGGRETQYF.

This clonotype showed up just a few times. The V gene is TRBV12-3 or TRBV12-4, the J gene TRBJ1-5; the D gene is possibly TRBD1 (5 bases). This CDR3 has 14 residues. Trimming stripped 3 bases from V and 3 bases from J, with 9 bases between. CDR3 protein: CASSLGDLNQPQHF. The CDR3 DNA is TGTGCCAGCAGTTTGGGGGACCTCAATCAGCCCCAGCATTTT.

There are many counts of this clonotype. J is TRBJ2-2 and V is TRBV7-2; D uncertain. The V end lost 1 base, the J end lost 1 base, and 7 bases lay between the germline ends. The CDR3 spans 15 residues. The germline V gene has CDR1 SGHTA and CDR2 FQGNSA. CDR3 sequence reads: CASSLGGRNTGELFF. As DNA, the CDR3 is TGTGCCAGCAGCTTAGGGGGTCGGAACACCGGGGAGCTGTTTTTT.

This clonotype was seen many times. The chain recombines TRBV5-1 with TRBJ2-3; no reliable D call. This CDR3 has 14 amino acids. CDR1 is SGHRS and CDR2 is YFSETQ in the germline V gene. V shed 3 bases and J shed 2 bases, with 10 bases lying between them. The CDR3 is CASSSPISTDTQYF. The DNA for the CDR3 is TGCGCCAGCAGCTCCCCCATTTCCACAGATACGCAGTATTTT.